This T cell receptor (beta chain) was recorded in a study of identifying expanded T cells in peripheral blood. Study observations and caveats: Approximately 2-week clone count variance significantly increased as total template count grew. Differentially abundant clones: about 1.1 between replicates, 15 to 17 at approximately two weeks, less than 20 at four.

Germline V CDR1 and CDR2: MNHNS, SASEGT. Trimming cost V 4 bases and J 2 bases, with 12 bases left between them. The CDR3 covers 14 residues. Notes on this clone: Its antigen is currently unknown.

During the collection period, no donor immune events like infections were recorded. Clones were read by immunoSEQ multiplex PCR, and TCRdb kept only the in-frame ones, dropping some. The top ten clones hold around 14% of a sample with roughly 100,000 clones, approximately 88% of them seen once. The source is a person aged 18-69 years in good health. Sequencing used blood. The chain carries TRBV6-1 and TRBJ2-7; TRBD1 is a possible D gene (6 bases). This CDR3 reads CASSGDTTAYEQYF. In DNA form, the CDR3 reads TGTGCCAGCAGTGGGGACACCACGGCCTACGAGCAGTACTTC.